This TCR beta chain came from a study of cytomegalovirus exposure and HLA in healthy donors. On the study more broadly: Earlier results showed 117 million unique TCR beta sequences derived from some 190 million T cells. Study-level points and caveats: As was reported, the classifier diagnosed cytomegalovirus status with high specificity and sensitivity. Serostatus for CMV was the only available immune exposure information. In a later analysis, common viral pathogens appeared linked to several of the most significant clusters.

PCR involved 60 Vbeta and 13 Jbeta primers. The table came from immunoSEQ multiplex PCR; TCRdb's copy has only in-frame clones and leaves some out. The table lists more than 80,000 clones, about 78% of them singletons, with about 4% in the top ten. Regarding this clone: Its matching antigen is unknown.

Trimming removed 3 bases from V and 1 base from J, with 6 bases in between. Per the germline V gene, CDR1 is SGHNT and CDR2 is YENEEA. This CDR3 is built from 13 residues. The TCR was taken from a woman between 40 and 50 years old in good health and CMV-seropositive. The V call is TRBV11-3, the J call TRBJ2-5; maybe TRBD2 (6 bases). The sequenced sample consisted of PBMCs. CDR3 in DNA: TGTGCCAGCAGCTTTAGCGGCCAAGAGACCCAGTACTTC. It specifies CASSFSGQETQYF.